These T cell receptor beta chains were read from a single sample in a study of cytomegalovirus exposure and HLA in healthy donors. Only in-frame clones appear in the TCRdb table, and some are missing; sequencing was by immunoSEQ multiplex PCR. The sample includes more than 80,000 clones, just under 70% of them seen just once. Specimen: PBMCs. Receptors originate from a man in his fifties or sixties in good health and CMV-seronegative. The CDR3 runs from the conserved cysteine through the conserved F or W. The D gene is left open where the match is weak. Only part of the rows carry a size: once, few, many, or a class if the clone is expanded.

V,D,J,size,CDR3,DNA
TRBV4-2,.,TRBJ2-1,.,CASSQELAWNEQFF,TGTGCCAGCAGCCAAGAACTAGCTTGGAATGAGCAGTTCTTC
TRBV7-9,.,TRBJ1-2,.,CASSLGEGVDGYTF,TGTGCCAGCAGCTTAGGGGAGGGAGTGGATGGCTACACCTTC
TRBV5-4,TRBD2,TRBJ2-4,.,CASSPAGAGGPGNIQYF,TGTGCCAGCAGCCCAGCCGGGGCGGGGGGGCCGGGAAACATTCAGTACTTC
TRBV7-9,.,TRBJ2-5,.,CASSLSTTETQYF,TGTGCCAGCAGCTTATCGACTACTGAGACCCAGTACTTC
TRBV19,TRBD1,TRBJ2-1,.,CASSDPGQGTEQFF,TGTGCCAGTAGTGACCCGGGACAGGGCACTGAGCAGTTCTTC
TRBV5-5,TRBD2,TRBJ2-1,few,CASSLVTAGGHEQFF,TGTGCCAGCAGCTTGGTTACAGCGGGAGGTCATGAGCAGTTCTTC
TRBV19,.,TRBJ1-1,.,CATLDSRRGNTEAFF,TGTGCCACCTTGGACAGCAGAAGGGGGAACACTGAAGCTTTCTTT
TRBV29-1,.,TRBJ2-3,.,CSVVQGPSDTQYF,TGCAGCGTTGTACAGGGTCCGTCAGATACGCAGTATTTT
TRBV6-5,TRBD1,TRBJ2-7,.,CASSLTGGGEQYF,TGTGCCAGCAGCCTAACAGGGGGCGGCGAGCAGTACTTC
TRBV6-6,TRBD2,TRBJ2-5,many,CASSYAGGETQYF,TGTGCCAGCAGTTACGCGGGAGGAGAGACCCAGTACTTC
TRBV7-9,.,TRBJ1-1,.,CSSSLWRFEAFF,TGTTCCAGCAGCTTATGGAGGTTTGAAGCTTTCTTT
TRBV29-1,.,TRBJ2-7,.,CSVETVGAEQYF,TGCAGCGTTGAAACCGTGGGGGCCGAGCAGTACTTC
TRBV25-1,TRBD2,TRBJ2-7,.,CASSGPSGGRGFEQYF,TGTGCCAGCAGTGGGCCTAGCGGGGGCCGGGGGTTCGAGCAGTACTTC
TRBV5-1,.,TRBJ2-4,.,CASSPGGENIQYF,TGCGCCAGCAGCCCCGGGGGTGAGAACATTCAGTACTTC
TRBV9,.,TRBJ1-1,.,CASSVALNTEAFF,TGTGCCAGCAGCGTAGCTTTGAACACTGAAGCTTTCTTT
TRBV29-1,TRBD2,TRBJ2-1,.,CSAEGASGHSYNEQFF,TGCAGCGCCGAAGGGGCTAGCGGACACTCCTACAATGAGCAGTTCTTC
TRBV30,.,TRBJ1-2,.,CAWSVLGLYGYTF,TGTGCCTGGAGTGTACTGGGGCTATATGGCTACACCTTC
TRBV10-3,.,TRBJ1-2,.,CAISPGPGQYTF,TGTGCCATCAGCCCAGGGCCGGGCCAATACACCTTC
TRBV6-5,.,TRBJ1-2,.,CASRSAGVGNYGYTF,TGTGCCAGCAGGTCCGCAGGGGTGGGGAACTATGGCTACACCTTC
TRBV11-3,.,TRBJ1-1,few,CASSLDREVTEAFF,TGTGCCAGCAGCTTAGACAGGGAGGTCACTGAAGCTTTCTTT
TRBV10-2,.,TRBJ2-7,few,CASSQGHEQYF,TGCGCCAGTTCCCAGGGCCACGAGCAGTACTTC
TRBV5-1,.,TRBJ1-5,.,CASSLDRGQPQHF,TGCGCCAGCAGCTTGGATCGGGGACAGCCCCAGCATTTT
TRBV4-3,.,TRBJ1-1,.,CASKYRDTELNEAFF,TGCGCCAGCAAATATAGGGACACAGAACTTAATGAAGCTTTCTTT
TRBV30,TRBD2,TRBJ2-3,.,CAWRGGSGSTDTQYF,TGTGCCTGGAGGGGGGGTAGCGGGAGCACAGATACGCAGTATTTT
TRBV7-8,TRBD1,TRBJ1-2,.,CASSFTTGSGGYTF,TGTGCCAGCAGTTTTACGACAGGGTCGGGTGGCTACACCTTC
TRBV6-5,.,TRBJ1-4,few,CASRDTATNEKLFF,TGTGCCAGCAGGGACACTGCAACTAATGAAAAACTGTTTTTT
TRBV6-5,TRBD2,TRBJ2-7,once,CASSYRERGRWEQYF,TGTGCCAGCAGTTACCGGGAGCGGGGGCGGTGGGAGCAGTACTTC
TRBV6-5,TRBD2,TRBJ2-1,.,CATKPGSGSLYEQFF,TGTGCCACGAAACCGGGGAGCGGGAGTCTGTATGAGCAGTTCTTC
TRBV18,.,TRBJ1-6,once,CASSPAGPSSPLHF,TGTGCCAGCTCACCAGCGGGCCCGAGCTCACCCCTCCACTTT
TRBV5-1,.,TRBJ1-6,.,CASSLGQGWNSPLHF,TGCGCCAGCAGCTTGGGCCAGGGGTGGAATTCACCCCTCCACTTT
TRBV13,TRBD1,TRBJ1-2,.,CGSGHTDREGYTF,TGTGGCAGCGGGCATACGGACAGGGAAGGCTACACCTTC
TRBV6-5,.,TRBJ2-3,.,CASSYSIRRDTQYF,TGTGCCAGCAGTTACTCGATTAGGAGGGATACGCAGTATTTT
TRBV7-2,.,TRBJ2-2,.,CASSSRTANTGELFF,TGTGCCAGCAGCTCGAGGACAGCTAACACCGGGGAGCTGTTTTTT
TRBV7-6,TRBD2,TRBJ2-2,.,CASSSGLAGTGELFF,TGTGCCAGCAGCTCGGGACTAGCGGGCACCGGGGAGCTGTTTTTT
TRBV14,TRBD2,TRBJ2-1,.,CASSPRPGLAGDGRNEQFF,TGTGCCAGCAGCCCCCGACCGGGACTAGCGGGAGATGGTAGAAATGAGCAGTTCTTC
TRBV4-1,TRBD1,TRBJ1-4,.,CASSPGGTGGEKLFF,TGCGCCAGCAGCCCAGGCGGGACAGGGGGTGAAAAACTGTTTTTT
TRBV5-4,TRBD2,TRBJ2-2,.,CASSSPTASGRRSGELFF,TGTGCCAGCAGCTCACCGACAGCTAGCGGGAGGAGGTCCGGGGAGCTGTTTTTT
TRBV7-2,TRBD2,TRBJ2-3,.,CASSPRGTSGMSTDTQYF,TGTGCCAGCAGCCCCCGAGGGACTAGCGGGATGAGCACAGATACGCAGTATTTT
TRBV10-3,.,TRBJ1-5,.,CAISEGLKGSYQPQHF,TGTGCCATCAGTGAGGGACTTAAGGGTTCGTACCAGCCCCAGCATTTT
TRBV28,TRBD2,TRBJ2-6,.,CASSLGGSPGANVLTF,TGTGCCAGCAGTTTGGGGGGGTCTCCTGGGGCCAACGTCCTGACTTTC
TRBV6-6,.,TRBJ2-7,few,CASSRQYEQYF,TGTGCCAGCAGTAGACAATACGAGCAGTACTTC
TRBV5-1,TRBD1,TRBJ1-1,.,CASSFQGAEVTEAFF,TGCGCCAGCAGCTTTCAGGGGGCTGAGGTCACTGAAGCTTTCTTT